The 18 T cell receptor beta chains listed next were all sequenced from one sample in a study of blood T cells in healthy people across ages (dated by TCRdb to 2015 to 2017). The library was produced with 5' RACE. The run used an Illumina HiSeq 2500. A second 7 to 11 cycle PCR used a sample-barcoded 5' primer and a J-beta primer mix. The public reads were reanalyzed by TCRdb: fastp trimming at Q25, MiXCR alignment, in-frame beta chains only. Under each unique CDR3 protein, matching rows form one entry showing the most common genes and DNA. A total of some 860,000 distinct CDR3 sequences appear in this sample, more than 50% of them only once. The ten largest clones represent around 25% of the sample. Sample: blood. The receptors were gathered from a man aged 35-49 years in good health.

This clonotype appeared a few times. The V call is TRBV3-1, the J call TRBJ2-4, with TRBD2 as a possible D gene (6 bases). Looked up from germline, CDR1 is LGHDT and CDR2 is YNNKEL (reference sequence). V was shortened by 4 bases and J by 3 bases, with 10 bases between the two germline ends. The CDR3 has 14 amino acids. This CDR3 is CASSRRDFKNIQYF. The CDR3 coding sequence is TGTGCCAGCAGCCGCCGGGACTTCAAAAACATTCAGTACTTC.

This clonotype was counted a few times. J is TRBJ2-3 and V is TRBV16; 8 bases are shared with TRBD1. Unmatched junction bases numbered 4, after V lost 5 bases and J lost 0 bases. CDR1 and CDR2 (germline): KGHSY, FQNENV. The CDR3 loop spans 15 amino acids. The CDR3 DNA follows: TGTGCCAGCAGCTCGACAGGGGTCAGCACAGATACGCAGTATTTT. This gives the protein CASSSTGVSTDTQYF.

This chain links TRBV21-1 with TRBJ2-7; the tabulated D call, TRBD1, remains unverified against the DNA. TRBV21-1 counts as a pseudogene. The CDR3 consists of 14 residues. CDR3 loop: CASSQGKHSYEQYF. CDR3 DNA sequence: TGTGCCAGCAGCCAGGGGAAGCACTCCTACGAGCAGTACTTC.

The J gene is TRBJ2-1, the V gene TRBV6-2 or TRBV6-3; 8 nucleotides match TRBD1. CDR3 length equals 12 residues. Germline V gene sequence: CDR1 MNHEY, CDR2 SVGEGT. V lost 5 bases and J lost 9; bases outside the gene matches: 3. The DNA of the CDR3 is TGTGCCAGCAGTGGACAGGGACGTGAGCAGTTCTTC. Translation: CASSGQGREQFF.

There are a few counts of this clonotype. The chain uses TRBV12-3 or TRBV12-4 and TRBJ2-3, with 9 bases identical to TRBD1. This CDR3 has 16 residues. V shed 6 bases and J 2 bases; nucleotides not matched to a gene: 9. This CDR3 reads CASRRTGVPITDTQYF. The CDR3 DNA reads as TGTGCCAGCAGGAGGACAGGGGTCCCTATCACAGATACGCAGTATTTT.

As DNA, the CDR3 is TGTGCCAGCAGCCAAGAAGGGGGTAGCGGGAGGAAGTTAGATACGCAGTATTTT. The encoded protein is CASSQEGGSGRKLDTQYF. V is TRBV3-1 and J is TRBJ2-3, with TRBD2 matching 10 bases. CDR1 and CDR2 (germline): LGHDT, YNNKEL (reference sequence). V trimming: 0 bases; J trimming: 5 bases; junction bases outside the gene matches: 11. The CDR3 spans 18 residues.

V is TRBV9 and J is TRBJ2-5; 9 bases map to TRBD1. The end of the DNA fits TRBJ2-7 better, so the J call may be wrong. Germline assignment: CDR1 SGDLS and CDR2 YYNGEE. CDR3 length equals 15 residues. The CDR3 bases are TGTGCCAGCAGCGAGGGACAGGGAGGAACGTACGAGCAGTACTTC. Translation gives CASSEGQGGTYEQYF.

The chain has TRBV7-3 and TRBJ1-6, with D possibly being TRBD1 (5 bases). CDR1 and CDR2 (germline): SGHTA, FQGTGA. The CDR3 loop spans 15 amino acids. V was pared by 0 bases and J by 9 bases, with 12 bases between. The CDR3 is CASSLTRAASSPLHF. DNA for the CDR3: TGTGCCAGCAGCTTAACCAGGGCAGCGTCTTCACCCCTCCACTTT. The full variable domain, with the rest looked up from reference TRBV7-3 and TRBJ1-6, is GAGVSQTPSNKVTEKGKYVELRCDPISGHTALYWYRQSLGQGPEFLIYFQGTGAADDSGLPNDRFFAVRPEGSVSTLKIQRTERGDSAVYLCASSLTRAASSPLHFGNGTRLTVT.

The sample holds a few counts of this clonotype. This chain links TRBV20-1 with TRBJ2-5, with TRBD2 identical over 8 bases. Germline V gene lookup returns CDR1 DFQATT and CDR2 SNEGSKA (reference sequence). The ends lost 4 bases at V and 1 base at J; junction bases unmatched: 5. The CDR3 contains 14 residues. CDR3 amino acids: CSAKPLAGQETQYF. In DNA, the CDR3 is TGCAGTGCTAAACCCCTAGCGGGCCAAGAGACCCAGTACTTC.

With respect to this clonotype: At one end, the junction sequence differs from germline, possibly due to a read error. J is TRBJ2-7 and V is TRBV29-1; 7 positions match TRBD1. This CDR3 is built from 14 residues. CDR1 is SQVTM, CDR2 ANQGSEA, per germline. The CDR3 reads CGVDLATGMEEQYF. The CDR3 DNA reads TGCGGCGTTGATCTTGCGACAGGGATGGAAGAGCAGTACTTC.

The chain uses TRBV3-1 and TRBJ2-5; no definite D call. CDR3 length: 18 amino acids. CDR1 and CDR2 from the germline V gene are LGHDT and YNNKEL (reference sequence). Trimming stripped 0 bases from V and 1 base from J, with 18 bases between. This chain's CDR3 is CASSQDEYVAEFQETQYF. The CDR3 DNA follows: TGTGCCAGCAGCCAAGATGAGTATGTGGCAGAGTTCCAAGAGACCCAGTACTTC.

For this clonotype: The junction departs from the called germline gene at one end, perhaps through a read error. CDR3 nucleotides: TGTGCCAGCAGGCGGGGGGACAGCACCTTAGGGACCCAGAACTTC. It codes for CASRRGDSTLGTQNF. The J gene is TRBJ2-7, the V gene TRBV5-4; TRBD2 is a possible D gene (8 bases). Germline values: CDR1 SGHNT, CDR2 YYREEE (reference sequence). The CDR3 is 15 amino acids.

J is TRBJ2-7 and V is TRBV28, with a tentative D call TRBD2 (5 bases). Germline CDR1 MDHEN, CDR2 SYDVKM. This CDR3 contains 15 residues. With 10 bases removed from V and 3 bases from J, the gap between germline ends came to 22 bases. The CDR3 DNA follows: TGTGCCACCTTGACGCCATCTACGGGGATCTACGAGCAGTACTTC. Its protein product is CATLTPSTGIYEQYF.

CDR3 sequence reads: CAISGRPGGSVGAFF. The CDR3 region has the DNA TGTGCCATCAGTGGCCGACCCGGGGGGTCCGTGGGAGCTTTCTTT. The rearrangement links TRBV10-3 to TRBJ1-1; D perhaps matches TRBD1 (5 bases). This CDR3 has 15 amino acids. The V gene lost 4 bases and the J gene lost 10 bases, with 22 bases spanning the gap. Germline CDR1 reads ENHRY; CDR2 reads SYGVKD.

This clonotype was seen ten or more times. V gene TRBV7-2 combines with J gene TRBJ1-2; D perhaps matches TRBD1 (5 bases). The CDR3 extends over 12 amino acids. Germline V CDR1 and CDR2: SGHTA, FQGNSA. Trimming shortened V by 5 bases and J by 7 bases, and 11 bases separated the two germline ends. For the CDR3, the DNA is TGTGCCAGCAGCCCCAGGACAAGTGGCTACACCTTC. It is translated as CASSPRTSGYTF.

This chain links TRBV29-1 with TRBJ1-3, with a weak D call TRBD1 (5 bases). The CDR3 has 13 amino acids. Germline V gives CDR1 SQVTM, CDR2 ANQGSEA. Trimming shortened V by 2 bases and J by 4 bases, and 9 bases separated the two germline ends. This CDR3 is CSVELAGGNTIYF. The CDR3 DNA reads TGCAGCGTTGAACTTGCAGGGGGAAACACCATATATTTT. Full variable domain (missing parts from reference TRBV29-1 and TRBJ1-3): SAVISQKPSRDICQRGTSLTIQCQVDSQVTMMFWYRQQPGQSLTLIATANQGSEATYESGFVIDKFPISRPNLTFSTLTVSNMSPEDSSIYLCSVELAGGNTIYFGEGSWLTVV.

This clonotype was observed a single time. The chain uses TRBV7-2 and TRBJ2-3; TRBD2 matches at 10 bases. The trim removed 6 bases at V and 3 bases at J, leaving 6 bases unmatched. Germline V lookup: CDR1 SGHTA, CDR2 FQGNSA. CDR3 length: 15 amino acids. CDR3 nucleotides: TGTGCCAGCAGGCGCGGACTAGCGGATACAGATACGCAGTATTTT. This gives the protein CASRRGLADTDTQYF.

V usage is TRBV6-2 or TRBV6-3 and J usage is TRBJ1-2; D is unresolved. Trimming pared 6 bases from V and 1 base from J, leaving 6 bases between. The CDR3 runs 12 residues. The germline CDR1 and CDR2 sequences are MNHEY and SVGEGT. Written as DNA, the CDR3 is TGTGCCAGCAGGACTTATAACTATGGCTACACCTTC. Its translation: CASRTYNYGYTF.